A single sample gave rise to the 13 T cell receptor beta chains below, sequenced in a study of cytomegalovirus exposure and HLA in healthy donors. The PCR contained 60 Vbeta and 13 Jbeta primers. Using immunoSEQ multiplex PCR, the repertoire was profiled, and TCRdb retains in-frame clones only, with some absent. This sample's table reports approximately 120,000 clones. Sequenced: PBMCs. Source of these receptors: a middle-aged man in good health and CMV-seronegative.

V usage is TRBV9 and J usage is TRBJ2-3; 9 bases are shared with TRBD2. The trim removed 2 bases at V and 6 bases at J, leaving 13 bases unmatched. The CDR3 loop spans 17 amino acids. The germline V gene encodes CDR1 SGDLS and CDR2 YYNGEE. CDR3 amino acids: CASSVISTSGGGDTQYF. The CDR3 DNA follows: TGTGCCAGCAGCGTTATCTCGACTAGCGGAGGTGGGGATACGCAGTATTTT.

The J gene is TRBJ2-1, the V gene TRBV30; 9 nucleotides align to TRBD2. This CDR3 is built from 13 residues. The germline V gene encodes CDR1 GTSNPN and CDR2 SVGIG (reference sequence). V lost 7 bases, J lost 4 bases, and 5 bases stayed unmatched. The CDR3: CASLAGPYNEQFF. DNA for the CDR3: TGTGCCTCGCTAGCGGGACCATACAATGAGCAGTTCTTC.

The CDR3 region is CASSPPNVRDTEAFF. The CDR3 DNA reads TGTGCCAGCAGTCCGCCCAATGTCCGGGACACTGAAGCTTTCTTT. The chain recombines TRBV27 with TRBJ1-1; D remains unclear. The CDR3 has 15 residues. V lost 5 bases and J lost 3, with 16 bases in between. The germline CDR1 and CDR2 sequences are MNHEY and SMNVEV (reference sequence).

CDR3 in DNA: TGTGCCAGCAGTTACTCGAGTATCGGGGGGTATGGCTACACCTTC. Amino acid sequence: CASSYSSIGGYGYTF. The chain employs TRBV6-6 and TRBJ1-2, with a possible D match to TRBD1 (5 bases). The CDR3 loop spans 15 amino acids. V shed 0 bases and J shed 5 bases, with 13 bases lying between them. Germline V gene data show CDR1 as MNHNY and CDR2 as SVGAGI (reference sequence).

This CDR3 is CASSSLRGGELFF. The CDR3 nucleotides are TGTGCCAGCAGCTCCCTTCGAGGCGGGGAGCTGTTTTTT. The chain employs TRBV5-4 and TRBJ2-2, with D unclear. The CDR3 is made up of 13 amino acids. Trimming cost V 3 bases and J 7 bases, with 10 bases left between them. Per the germline V gene, CDR1 is SGHNT and CDR2 is YYREEE (reference sequence).

J is TRBJ2-2 and V is TRBV21-1; the table's D call of TRBD2 was not tested on the DNA. TRBV21-1 counts as a pseudogene. The CDR3 is made up of 20 amino acids. CDR3 bases: TGTGCCAGCAGCAACTCCGGGACTAGCGGGAGGAAAAGGAACACCGGGGAGCTGTTTTTT. This codes for CASSNSGTSGRKRNTGELFF.

This chain connects TRBV7-9 to TRBJ1-1, with D perhaps TRBD1 (6 bases). This CDR3 region has 12 residues. The V gene's germline CDR1 is SEHNR and CDR2 FQNEAQ (reference sequence). V dropped 1 base and J dropped 10 bases, with 10 bases sitting between them. This chain's CDR3 is CASSLVGGLAFF. The DNA for the CDR3 is TGTGCCAGCAGCTTAGTCGGGGGGCTAGCTTTCTTT.

The chain links TRBV5-1 to TRBJ1-4, with no clear D. Germline V gene lookup returns CDR1 SGHRS and CDR2 YFSETQ. Trimming cost V 1 base and J 0 bases, with 7 bases left between them. CDR3 length: 15 residues. The CDR3 region is CASSLSQATNEKLFF. The CDR3 DNA sequence: TGCGCCAGCAGCTTGAGCCAAGCAACTAATGAAAAACTGTTTTTT. The full variable domain, in which reference TRBV5-1 and TRBJ1-4 provide the parts outside the CDR3, is KAGVTQTPRYLIKTRGQQVTLSCSPISGHRSVSWYQQTPGQGLQFLFEYFSETQRNKGNFPGRFSGRQFSNSRSEMNVSTLELGDSALYLCASSLSQATNEKLFFGSGTQLSVL.

The CDR3 sequence: CASGGAGVSSYNEQFF. Written as DNA, the CDR3 is TGTGCCAGCGGGGGGGCGGGTGTTAGCTCCTACAATGAGCAGTTCTTC. V usage is TRBV2 and J usage is TRBJ2-1; D might be TRBD2 (7 bases). CDR3 length equals 16 residues. Trimming removed 8 bases at V and 0 bases at J, with 17 bases between. CDR1 and CDR2 from the germline V gene are SNHLY and FYNNEI. Variable domain in full (rest from reference TRBV2 and TRBJ2-1): EPEVTQTPSHQVTQMGQEVILRCVPISNHLYFYWYRQILGQKVEFLVSFYNNEISEKSEIFDDQFSVERPDGSNFTLKIRSTKLEDSAMYFCASGGAGVSSYNEQFFGPGTRLTVL.

The rearrangement links TRBV6-5 to TRBJ2-1, with 11 bases lining up with TRBD2. After removal of 6 bases from V and 5 bases from J, the junction contained 6 bases not matched to a gene. The CDR3 totals 15 residues. The germline V gene encodes CDR1 MNHEY and CDR2 SVGAGI. The CDR3 is CASRLQTSGDNEQFF. In nucleotides, the CDR3 is TGTGCCAGCAGACTTCAGACTAGCGGGGACAATGAGCAGTTCTTC.

The J gene is TRBJ2-6, the V gene TRBV5-1; D may be TRBD1 (6 bases). In germline, CDR1 is SGHRS, CDR2 YFSETQ. The CDR3 sequence is 16 residues long. Trimming removed 1 base at V and 2 bases at J, with 10 bases between. The CDR3 DNA reads TGCGCCAGCAGCTTGACAGGGTCGACTGGGGCCAACGTCCTGACTTTC. Translating gives CASSLTGSTGANVLTF.

This chain connects TRBV13 to TRBJ2-5; 9 bases map to TRBD1. The closer fit of TRBJ2-7 to the DNA end suggests the J call may be wrong. The CDR3 is 18 amino acids. Germline CDR1 reads PRHDT; CDR2 reads FYEKMQ (reference sequence). CDR3 loop: CASSLLALSRDREYEQYF. CDR3 sequence (DNA): TGTGCCAGCAGCTTATTAGCCCTCAGTCGGGACAGGGAATACGAGCAGTACTTC.

The rearrangement uses TRBV11-2 and TRBJ1-3; the D gene is possibly TRBD1 (5 bases). This CDR3 is 16 amino acids long. CDR1 and CDR2 (germline): SGHAT, FQNNGV. V lost 2 bases and J 8 bases, leaving 19 bases between the germline ends. CDR3 sequence (DNA): TGTGCCAGCAGCTTATATAGTCCGTCTCGGGGGGACACCATATATTTT. It translates to CASSLYSPSRGDTIYF.